Listed here are 15 T cell receptor beta chains from one sample, sequenced in a study of identical twins. TCRdb redid the calling of the 5' RACE reads with MiXCR, one entry per CDR3 protein. The table lists roughly 350,000 distinct CDR3 sequences, around 9.7% of them singletons. Source material: naive T cells sorted from blood. The receptors were sampled from a woman in her forties or fifties in good health.

This clonotype has a handful of counts. This chain joins TRBV12-5 and TRBJ1-5, with TRBD1 matching 7 bases. This CDR3 contains 14 residues. V lost 10 bases to trimming and J lost 1 base; unmatched junction nucleotides: 7. Germline CDR1 reads LGHNT; CDR2 reads FRNRAP. The CDR3: CATNRGSSNQPQHF. The DNA of the CDR3 is TGTGCTACGAACAGGGGAAGCAGCAATCAGCCCCAGCATTTT. Full variable domain (outside the CDR3, taken from reference TRBV12-5 and TRBJ1-5): DARVTQTPRHKVTEMGQEVTMRCQPILGHNTVFWYRQTMMQGLELLAYFRNRAPLDDSGMPKDRFSAEMPDATLATLKIQPSEPRDSAVYFCATNRGSSNQPQHFGDGTRLSIL.

J is TRBJ2-5 and V is TRBV19; D not resolved. The V gene lost 2 bases and the J gene lost 5 bases, with 6 bases spanning the gap. CDR1 is LNHDA and CDR2 is SQIVND in the germline V gene (reference sequence). This CDR3 has 12 amino acids. CDR3 in amino acids: CASSISRETQYF. The CDR3 nucleotides are TGTGCCAGTAGTATATCCCGGGAGACCCAGTACTTC.

Only a few counts were recorded for this clonotype. The genes are TRBV5-1 and TRBJ2-1; D is unresolved. From germline, CDR1 is SGHRS and CDR2 YFSETQ. Trimming removed 4 bases from V and 10 bases from J, with 9 bases in between. The CDR3 is made up of 11 amino acids. This CDR3 reads CASSLTSEQFF. The CDR3 DNA reads as TGCGCCAGCAGCCTTACATCCGAGCAGTTCTTC. Full variable domain (outside the CDR3, taken from reference TRBV5-1 and TRBJ2-1): KAGVTQTPRYLIKTRGQQVTLSCSPISGHRSVSWYQQTPGQGLQFLFEYFSETQRNKGNFPGRFSGRQFSNSRSEMNVSTLELGDSALYLCASSLTSEQFFGPGTRLTVL.

This clonotype came up a few times. This chain links TRBV9 with TRBJ2-1, with unresolved D. The germline V and J ends were trimmed by 0 bases and 0 bases, with 7 bases remaining between them. The CDR3 sequence is 15 residues long. The germline CDR1 and CDR2 sequences are SGDLS and YYNGEE. CDR3 in amino acids: CASSVGIVSYNEQFF. The CDR3 DNA follows: TGTGCCAGCAGCGTAGGTATAGTCTCCTACAATGAGCAGTTCTTC.

The chain uses TRBV29-1 and TRBJ2-4; perhaps TRBD2 as D (7 bases). The CDR3 covers 13 residues. The germline CDR1 and CDR2 sequences are SQVTM and ANQGSEA. The V and J ends lost 6 bases and 5 bases respectively, with 14 bases between them. This CDR3 is CSVGRGTQNIQYF. The CDR3 DNA is TGCAGCGTGGGGAGGGGGACTCAAAACATTCAGTACTTC.

This clonotype turned up a few times. This sequence joins TRBV11-2 and TRBJ2-1; D remains unclear. V lost 3 bases to trimming and J lost 5 bases, with 8 bases between them. Germline lookup yields CDR1 SGHAT and CDR2 FQNNGV. CDR3 length: 13 amino acids. CDR3 in amino acids: CASSFKADNEQFF. The CDR3 DNA is TGTGCCAGCAGCTTTAAGGCGGACAATGAGCAGTTCTTC.

This clonotype was recorded many times. This chain links TRBV24-1 with TRBJ1-1; the D is unclear. Trimming stripped 7 bases from V and 7 bases from J, with 12 bases between. This CDR3 has 12 amino acids. Germline CDR1 is KGHDR and CDR2 is SFDVKD. CDR3 in amino acids: CATRDDWGEAFF. The CDR3 DNA reads as TGTGCCACCAGGGACGACTGGGGTGAAGCTTTCTTT.

The chain carries TRBV12-3 or TRBV12-4 and TRBJ2-2; 11 bases are a match to TRBD2. Unmatched junction bases numbered 2, after V lost 1 base and J lost 1 base. This CDR3 comprises 17 residues. The CDR3 sequence is CASSLGGLAENTGELFF. CDR3 coding DNA: TGTGCCAGCAGTTTAGGGGGACTAGCGGAGAACACCGGGGAGCTGTTTTTT.

The table lists this clonotype with many counts. The V gene is TRBV27, the J gene TRBJ1-5; D remains unclear. This CDR3 contains 14 residues. Germline-derived CDR1 and CDR2 are MNHEY and SMNVEV (reference sequence). Deletions cut 0 bases from V and 0 bases from J, with 3 bases between. CDR3 loop: CASSLSPSNQPQHF. As DNA, the CDR3 is TGTGCCAGCAGTTTATCCCCTAGCAATCAGCCCCAGCATTTT.

This clonotype has at least ten counts. This chain joins TRBV5-1 and TRBJ1-2; D perhaps matches TRBD1 (5 bases). Germline CDR1 is SGHRS and CDR2 is YFSETQ. This CDR3 is built from 15 residues. Trimming left V 0 bases short and J 3 bases short, with 12 bases between. In DNA, the CDR3 is TGCGCCAGCAGCTTGGCCGTGGGGGGGGACTATGGCTACACCTTC. This translates into CASSLAVGGDYGYTF.

This clonotype was counted a few times. J is TRBJ2-3 and V is TRBV3-1, with TRBD2 matching 8 bases. J lost 4 bases, V lost 2 bases, and 8 bases had no gene match. The germline gives CDR1 LGHDT, CDR2 YNNKEL (reference sequence). The CDR3 sequence is 16 residues long. DNA for the CDR3: TGTGCCAGCAGCCAATACGGAGGGCGGGAGGCAGATACGCAGTATTTT. This codes for CASSQYGGREADTQYF.

The genes are TRBV27 and TRBJ1-1; no firm D call. Germline V gene lookup returns CDR1 MNHEY and CDR2 SMNVEV (reference sequence). V lost 4 bases and J 0 bases, leaving 9 bases between the germline ends. The CDR3 totals 14 residues. The CDR3 sequence is CASSSAGMNTEAFF. In nucleotides, the CDR3 is TGTGCCAGCAGTTCAGCAGGCATGAACACTGAAGCTTTCTTT.

The J gene is TRBJ2-7, the V gene TRBV5-1; possible D gene TRBD2, 5 bases. Deletions cut 1 base from V and 1 base from J, with 6 bases between. CDR3 length: 13 amino acids. Per germline, CDR1 SGHRS and CDR2 YFSETQ. The CDR3 DNA sequence: TGCGCCAGCAGCTTGAGGAGGTCCTACGAGCAGTACTTC. Encoded protein: CASSLRRSYEQYF.

This clonotype was detected a few times. This chain links TRBV3-1 with TRBJ2-4; D is uncertain. The CDR3 sequence is 17 residues long. The V gene lost 1 base and the J gene lost 0 bases, with 13 bases spanning the gap. CDR1 LGHDT and CDR2 YNNKEL come from the germline V gene (reference sequence). CDR3 residues: CASSQGSNSLAKNIQYF. In nucleotides, the CDR3 is TGTGCCAGCAGCCAAGGATCTAATTCACTAGCCAAAAACATTCAGTACTTC.

This clonotype came up a few times. The chain has TRBV16 and TRBJ2-6; 7 bases align to TRBD1. The germline V gene encodes CDR1 KGHSY and CDR2 FQNENV. This CDR3 has 15 residues. Unmatched junction bases numbered 2, after V lost 4 bases and J lost 2 bases. The CDR3 bases are TGTGCCAGCAGCCTCGACAGGGCTGGGGCCAACGTCCTGACTTTC. It yields the protein CASSLDRAGANVLTF.